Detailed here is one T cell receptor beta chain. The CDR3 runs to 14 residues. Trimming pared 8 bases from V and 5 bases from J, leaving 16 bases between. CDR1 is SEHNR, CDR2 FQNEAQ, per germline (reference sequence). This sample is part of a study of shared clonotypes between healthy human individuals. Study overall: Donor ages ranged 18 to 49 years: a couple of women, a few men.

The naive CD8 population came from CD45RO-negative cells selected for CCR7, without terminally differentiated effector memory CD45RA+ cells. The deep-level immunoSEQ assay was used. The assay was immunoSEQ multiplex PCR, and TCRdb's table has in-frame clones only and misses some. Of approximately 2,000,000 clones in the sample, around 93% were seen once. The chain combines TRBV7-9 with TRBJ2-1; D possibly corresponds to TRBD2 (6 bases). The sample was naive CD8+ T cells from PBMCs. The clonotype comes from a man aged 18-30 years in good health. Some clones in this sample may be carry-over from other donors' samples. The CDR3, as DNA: TGTGCCAGCCGATGGCCGGGGGAACACAATGAGCAGTTCTTC. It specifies CASRWPGEHNEQFF.